One sample yielded the 21 T cell receptor beta chains listed below, sequenced in a study of CD8+ T cells in alopecia areata. Following RNA extraction, reverse transcription yielded cDNA that acted as the sequencing template. Repertoires were generated with immunoSEQ multiplex PCR, while TCRdb's copy carries only in-frame clones and drops some. The sample records about 150,000 clones, 45% to 55% being singletons. This specimen was CD8+ T cells sorted from blood, taken at week 0. All receptors derive from a human donor with alopecia areata.

This clone has only a few counts. The J gene is TRBJ2-1, the V gene TRBV5-6; 9 bases fit TRBD2. There are 16 residues in the CDR3. J gave up 9 bases and V 4 bases, and 14 bases lay outside the gene matches. CDR1 and CDR2 from the germline V gene are SGHDT and YYEEEE. CDR3 nucleotide sequence: TGTGCCAGCAGCACTCTAGCGGGGACGGCCGCTTTTGAGCAGTTCTTC. As protein: CASSTLAGTAAFEQFF.

The V and J genes are TRBV7-9 and TRBJ2-1, with a tentative D call TRBD2 (5 bases). This CDR3 is built from 17 residues. Trimming removed 3 bases from V and 6 bases from J, with 21 bases in between. Germline V gene data show CDR1 as SEHNR and CDR2 as FQNEAQ (reference sequence). CDR3 sequence reads: CASSFGQIDYILNEQFF. CDR3 in DNA: TGTGCCAGCAGCTTTGGGCAGATAGACTACATTCTCAATGAGCAGTTCTTC.

This clone was detected only a few times. The V gene is TRBV11-2, the J gene TRBJ2-5; the D gene is possibly TRBD2 (7 bases). The length of the CDR3 is 15 residues. Germline CDR1 is SGHAT and CDR2 is FQNNGV. The V gene lost 5 bases and the J gene lost 1 base, with 14 bases spanning the gap. CDR3 in amino acids: CASSRRGTTQETQYF. The CDR3 region has the DNA TGTGCCAGCAGCCGGAGGGGGACTACCCAAGAGACCCAGTACTTC.

This chain links TRBV4-3 with TRBJ1-1; perhaps TRBD1 as D (6 bases). Germline V gene sequence: CDR1 LGHNA, CDR2 YSLEER. CDR3 length: 14 amino acids. Trimming removed 0 bases from V and 6 bases from J, with 11 bases in between. The CDR3 sequence is CASSQDLGGPEAFF. In DNA, the CDR3 is TGCGCCAGCAGCCAAGATTTGGGGGGCCCTGAAGCTTTCTTT.

This clone was seen at least ten times. The chain joins TRBV29-1 to TRBJ2-4; the match to TRBD1 covers 8 bases. There are 17 residues in the CDR3. The V gene end was trimmed by 1 base and the J gene end by 0 bases; junction bases not matched to a gene: 8. Germline loops: CDR1 SQVTM, CDR2 ANQGSEA. The CDR3 region is CSVEAPDRALAKNIQYF. The CDR3 nucleotides read TGCAGCGTTGAAGCCCCGGACAGGGCACTAGCCAAAAACATTCAGTACTTC.

Only a few counts were recorded for this clone. V is TRBV9 and J is TRBJ2-7, with 7 bases matching TRBD1. CDR3 length equals 14 residues. Trimming at V came to 0 bases and at J to 4 bases, leaving 4 bases not matched to a gene. Per the germline V gene, CDR1 is SGDLS and CDR2 is YYNGEE. The CDR3 DNA follows: TGTGCCAGCAGCGTAGGACAGGGAAATTACGAGCAGTACTTC. Translating gives CASSVGQGNYEQYF.

This clone appeared a few times. This chain connects TRBV29-1 to TRBJ2-7; the match to TRBD2 covers 11 bases. The CDR3 has 13 residues. The germline CDR1 and CDR2 sequences are SQVTM and ANQGSEA. V lost 6 bases and J lost 2; bases outside the gene matches: 3. The CDR3 coding sequence is TGCAGCGTGACTAGCGGGGAAGCCTACGAGCAGTACTTC. Translation gives CSVTSGEAYEQYF.

V gene TRBV15 combines with J gene TRBJ1-2; 7 nucleotides match TRBD1. The CDR3 spans 14 residues. Germline CDR1 and CDR2: LNHNV and YYDKDF (reference sequence). J was trimmed by 5 bases and V by 5 bases; bases with no gene match: 8. CDR3 bases: TGTGCCACCAGCGGCGACAGGGTTAGGTATGGCTACACCTTC. Residues: CATSGDRVRYGYTF.

This clone appeared a single time. The gene calls are TRBV28 and TRBJ2-5; 7 bases line up with TRBD1. There are 20 residues in the CDR3. Trimming at V came to 2 bases and at J to 0 bases, leaving 18 bases not matched to a gene. Germline assignment: CDR1 MDHEN and CDR2 SYDVKM. CDR3 bases: TGTGCCAGCAGTTTAAGTCCCCGACAGGGCTTGACCACCAACCAAGAGACCCAGTACTTC. Protein product: CASSLSPRQGLTTNQETQYF.

The chain joins TRBV28 to TRBJ2-2; D is ambiguous. This CDR3 has 13 amino acids. Germline values: CDR1 MDHEN, CDR2 SYDVKM. The V end lost 3 bases, the J end lost 1 base, and 3 bases lay between the germline ends. CDR3: CASSFLNTGELFF. In DNA, the CDR3 is TGTGCCAGCAGTTTCTTGAACACCGGGGAGCTGTTTTTT. Filled out from reference TRBV28 and TRBJ2-2, the complete variable domain reads DVKVTQSSRYLVKRTGEKVFLECVQDMDHENMFWYRQDPGLGLRLIYFSYDVKMKEKGDIPEGYSVSREKKERFSLILESASTNQTSMYLCASSFLNTGELFFGEGSRLTVL.

The rearrangement links TRBV7-9 to TRBJ2-6, with D uncertain. Looked up from germline, CDR1 is SEHNR and CDR2 is FQNEAQ (reference sequence). The CDR3 is 15 residues long. V lost 2 bases, J lost 2 bases, and 7 bases lay in between. The CDR3 spells CASSLRDPGANVLTF. CDR3 nucleotides: TGTGCCAGCAGCTTAAGGGATCCTGGGGCCAACGTCCTGACTTTC.

The chain recombines TRBV10-2 with TRBJ2-7; 8 bases map to TRBD1. CDR1 WSHSY and CDR2 SAAADI come from the germline V gene. There are 15 residues in the CDR3. J lost 0 bases, V lost 2 bases, and 3 bases had no gene match. The DNA for the CDR3 is TGCGCCAGCAGTGAGCGGGACAGGAGCTCCTACGAGCAGTACTTC. Encoded protein: CASSERDRSSYEQYF.

V gene TRBV29-1 combines with J gene TRBJ1-5; D is perhaps TRBD1 (5 bases). Germline CDR1 is SQVTM and CDR2 is ANQGSEA. V was shortened by 4 bases and J by 8 bases, with 12 bases between the two germline ends. The CDR3 covers 12 residues. CDR3 residues: CSVVSGNEPQHF. The CDR3 DNA sequence: TGCAGCGTTGTGTCAGGGAATGAGCCCCAGCATTTT.

This chain joins TRBV6-6 and TRBJ1-1; the D is unclear. This CDR3 region has 14 residues. In germline, CDR1 is MNHNY, CDR2 SVGAGI (reference sequence). Trimming cost V 1 base and J 1 base, with 7 bases left between them. The CDR3 is CASSYYGSNTEAFF. CDR3 nucleotides: TGTGCCAGCAGTTACTACGGATCGAACACTGAAGCTTTCTTT.

This clone was counted only a few times. The rearrangement uses TRBV10-2 and TRBJ2-7, with D tentatively TRBD2 (5 bases). CDR1 and CDR2 (germline): WSHSY, SAAADI. V lost 3 bases, J lost 7 bases, and 7 bases lay in between. There are 11 residues in the CDR3. The CDR3 nucleotides read TGCGCCAGCAGTGACACGGGAGAGCAGTACTTC. It codes for CASSDTGEQYF.

The chain recombines TRBV27 with TRBJ1-5; no clear D gene. The V gene's germline CDR1 is MNHEY and CDR2 SMNVEV (reference sequence). Trimming cost V 3 bases and J 4 bases, with 10 bases left between them. CDR3 length equals 14 residues. The CDR3 reads CASSFRGANQPQHF. The CDR3 bases are TGTGCCAGCAGTTTCCGGGGAGCAAATCAGCCCCAGCATTTT.

This clone has only one observation. V is TRBV5-1 and J is TRBJ1-2; 9 positions agree with TRBD1. This CDR3 comprises 14 residues. Germline loops: CDR1 SGHRS, CDR2 YFSETQ. V shed 3 bases and J 4 bases; nucleotides not matched to a gene: 4. This chain's CDR3 is CASSYGTGIYGYTF. For the CDR3, the DNA is TGCGCCAGCAGCTACGGGACAGGGATCTATGGCTACACCTTC.

The V gene is TRBV6-6, the J gene TRBJ2-7; D unresolved. The CDR3 is 12 residues long. Between the trimmed V and J ends, which lost 5 bases and 5 bases, there was a span of 10 bases. Germline lookup yields CDR1 MNHNY and CDR2 SVGAGI (reference sequence). As DNA, the CDR3 is TGTGCCAGCAGTACCCGGTCCCACGAGCAGTACTTC. As protein: CASSTRSHEQYF.

This clone was seen a few times. The genes are TRBV2 and TRBJ1-1, with D tentatively TRBD1 (5 bases). V was trimmed by 3 bases and J by 5 bases, leaving 19 bases between them. The CDR3 contains 16 residues. Germline CDR1 SNHLY, CDR2 FYNNEI. The CDR3 DNA sequence: TGTGCCAGCAGTGATTTGGGTCTAGGGGTTAAGACTGAAGCTTTCTTT. Protein: CASSDLGLGVKTEAFF.

This chain joins TRBV4-3 and TRBJ2-1; TRBD2 might be the D (5 bases). Germline V gene data show CDR1 as LGHNA and CDR2 as YSLEER. The V gene lost 0 bases and the J gene lost 5 bases, with 14 bases spanning the gap. This CDR3 region has 16 residues. The CDR3 loop reads CASSQDHRGLNNEQFF. The DNA for the CDR3 is TGCGCCAGCAGCCAAGACCATCGGGGATTAAACAATGAGCAGTTCTTC.

V and J are TRBV5-6 and TRBJ2-5; D is ambiguous. V was trimmed by 1 base and J by 2 bases, leaving 9 bases between them. CDR1 is SGHDT, CDR2 YYEEEE, per germline. This CDR3 is built from 14 residues. CDR3 region: CASSLPGGQETQYF. The CDR3 DNA is TGTGCCAGCAGCTTGCCTGGTGGGCAAGAGACCCAGTACTTC.